This entry concerns a single TCR beta chain. Its antigen is unknown. This sample stems from a study of cytomegalovirus exposure and HLA in healthy donors. Study results and limitations: The listing of 150 to 200 TCR beta chains classed them as cytomegalovirus-associated. Generally TCR sequences proved uncommon, though certain public TCRs appeared in numerous donors.

Those who donated were healthy bone marrow donors. Primers included in the PCR were 60 Vbeta and 13 Jbeta primers. Assay used: immunoSEQ multiplex PCR; TCRdb lists only in-frame clones, some missing. The sample lists about 170,000 clones, approximately 81% seen once, with approximately 0.8% in the top ten. The V end lost 0 bases, the J end lost 6 bases, and 15 bases lay between the germline ends. In germline, CDR1 is MGHRA, CDR2 YSYEKL. The CDR3 loop spans 16 amino acids. The sequenced material came from PBMCs. The TCR was taken from a woman younger than 30 in good health and CMV-seronegative. The V call is TRBV4-1, the J call TRBJ2-1; D may be TRBD2 (6 bases). CDR3 in DNA: TGCGCCAGCAGCCAAGAAGACCCTAGCGCGGGCAATGAGCAGTTCTTC. Translated, it gives CASSQEDPSAGNEQFF.